A single sample gave rise to the 14 T cell receptor beta chains below, sequenced in a study of vaccination and CD4 T cells after COVID-19. Treatment: approximately 11-day PBMC culture with coronavirus spike peptide pools or control peptides (ViraFEST assay). These receptors have no identified antigens. Sequencing of DNA taken from cultured CD4+ T cells relied on the Oncomine TCR Beta short-read assay. Each CDR3 protein gets one entry after TCRdb re-called the PCR reads with MiXCR. Here the sample spans 9,500 to 15,000 distinct CDR3 sequences, 55% to 60% being singletons. The sequencing sample was made of CD4+ T cells from blood, cultured in vitro. The receptors stem from a human donor who had recovered from COVID-19.

This clonotype was counted a single time. The chain employs TRBV10-3 and TRBJ1-2, with TRBD1 matching over 7 bases. The CDR3 loop spans 12 amino acids. The V and J ends lost 8 bases and 8 bases, in that order; junction bases with no gene match: 8. The germline V gene has CDR1 ENHRY and CDR2 SYGVKD. In nucleotides, the CDR3 is TGTGCCATCCAGGGGGAAGGGGGAGGCTACACCTTC. The encoded protein is CAIQGEGGGYTF.

The CDR3, as DNA: TGTGCCAGCAGCCAGGAACAGGGGCACAAAAACATTCAGTACTTC. Protein product: CASSQEQGHKNIQYF. The chain has TRBV3-1 and TRBJ2-4; 7 positions match TRBD1. CDR3 length: 15 amino acids. V lost 3 bases and J lost 3; bases outside the gene matches: 5. Germline-derived CDR1 and CDR2 are LGHDT and YNNKEL (reference sequence).

This clonotype has only a few counts. V gene TRBV27 combines with J gene TRBJ1-2; possible D gene TRBD1, 5 bases. V dropped 2 bases and J dropped 2 bases, with 12 bases sitting between them. The CDR3 covers 15 residues. In germline, CDR1 is MNHEY, CDR2 SMNVEV (reference sequence). The CDR3 DNA reads TGTGCCAGCAGTTTAGTTGGGGGGTTCAACTATGGCTACACCTTC. It encodes CASSLVGGFNYGYTF.

The chain is built from TRBV19 and TRBJ1-1, with a possible D match to TRBD1 (6 bases). Trimming removed 5 bases from V and 0 bases from J, with 16 bases in between. Germline V gene sequence: CDR1 LNHDA, CDR2 SQIVND (reference sequence). This CDR3 is built from 16 residues. The CDR3 here is CASSLRGHNMNTEAFF. In nucleotides, the CDR3 is TGTGCCAGTAGTCTGCGGGGACACAACATGAACACTGAAGCTTTCTTT.

This clonotype was detected only a few times. The chain links TRBV7-2 to TRBJ2-6; TRBD1 agrees at 7 bases. V dropped 6 bases and J dropped 2; count of bases not matched to a gene: 7. This CDR3 is 16 amino acids long. The germline CDR1 and CDR2 sequences are SGHTA and FQGNSA. This CDR3 is CASRANQGAGANVLTF. As DNA, the CDR3 is TGTGCCAGCAGAGCAAACCAGGGGGCTGGGGCCAACGTCCTGACTTTC.

In DNA form, the CDR3 reads TGCAGTGCTAGCGGGAGTAGGGAGCAGTACTTC. Protein: CSASGSREQYF. The V gene is TRBV20-1, the J gene TRBJ2-7, with a weak D call TRBD2 (6 bases). The CDR3 has 11 amino acids. Germline V gene lookup returns CDR1 DFQATT and CDR2 SNEGSKA (reference sequence). Trimming stripped 3 bases from V and 7 bases from J, with 10 bases between.

The V gene is TRBV18, the J gene TRBJ1-5; no clear D. The CDR3 has 13 residues. Trimming cost V 2 bases and J 5 bases, with 7 bases left between them. Germline-derived CDR1 and CDR2 are KGHSH and LQKENI. DNA for the CDR3: TGTGCCAGCTCACCAGGGTCGGATCAGCCCCAGCATTTT. This gives the protein CASSPGSDQPQHF.

This clonotype turned up a few times. The rearrangement joins TRBV7-9 to TRBJ1-2, with D perhaps TRBD1 (5 bases). The CDR3 length is 15 residues. V was shortened by 2 bases and J by 4 bases, with 14 bases between the two germline ends. CDR1 and CDR2 (germline): SEHNR, FQNEAQ (reference sequence). This chain's CDR3 is CASSLPLGGTYGYTF. The DNA of the CDR3 is TGTGCCAGCAGCTTACCCTTGGGGGGAACCTATGGCTACACCTTC.

This chain joins TRBV20-1 and TRBJ2-7; TRBD2 is a possible D gene (5 bases). The CDR3 contains 15 residues. Germline CDR1 DFQATT, CDR2 SNEGSKA (reference sequence). V shed 3 bases and J shed 2 bases, with 17 bases lying between them. The CDR3 bases are TGCAGTGCTAGGGGAGCGGAAGAGCTTCCCTACGAGCAGTACTTC. Its translation is CSARGAEELPYEQYF.

V usage is TRBV20-1 and J usage is TRBJ2-3; possibly TRBD1 for D (6 bases). Trimming shortened V by 6 bases and J by 7 bases, and 17 bases separated the two germline ends. Germline V gene lookup returns CDR1 DFQATT and CDR2 SNEGSKA (reference sequence). This CDR3 is built from 13 residues. CDR3 sequence (DNA): TGCAGTGCAGGGGGACCGGGACATCATACGCAGTATTTT. Its translation: CSAGGPGHHTQYF.

The chain carries TRBV6-5 and TRBJ1-3; D remains ambiguous. V was cut by 2 bases and J by 0 bases, with 8 bases left in between. The CDR3 runs 15 residues. From germline, CDR1 is MNHEY and CDR2 SVGAGI. The chain's CDR3 is CASSYPGYSGNTIYF. CDR3 bases: TGTGCCAGCAGTTACCCGGGATACTCTGGAAACACCATATATTTT.

This chain joins TRBV15 and TRBJ2-7; the match to TRBD1 covers 10 bases. Trimming took 1 base from V and 4 from J; bases not matched to a gene: 4. Germline V lookup: CDR1 LNHNV, CDR2 YYDKDF (reference sequence). The CDR3 contains 15 residues. In DNA, the CDR3 is TGTGCCACCAGCAGAGGCCGGACAGGGGGGTACGAGCAGTACTTC. Its translation is CATSRGRTGGYEQYF. Full variable domain (missing parts from reference TRBV15 and TRBJ2-7): DAMVIQNPRYQVTQFGKPVTLSCSQTLNHNVMYWYQQKSSQAPKLLFHYYDKDFNNEADTPDNFQSRRPNTSFCFLDIRSPGLGDTAMYLCATSRGRTGGYEQYFGPGTRLTVT.

This chain uses TRBV7-9 with TRBJ2-7; 11 nucleotides match TRBD1. V was pared by 3 bases and J by 7 bases, with 8 bases of the junction left unmatched. The CDR3 covers 15 residues. CDR1 and CDR2 from the germline V gene are SEHNR and FQNEAQ (reference sequence). CDR3 in DNA: TGTGCCAGCAGCTTCGGGGACAGGGGGGTTAGGGAGCAGTACTTC. As protein: CASSFGDRGVREQYF.

The sample holds one count of this clonotype. This chain joins TRBV28 and TRBJ2-7; the match to TRBD2 covers 9 bases. CDR3 length equals 15 residues. Germline V CDR1 and CDR2: MDHEN, SYDVKM. Unmatched junction bases numbered 6, after V lost 2 bases and J lost 4 bases. This CDR3 is CASSLMRLADYEQYF. The DNA for the CDR3 is TGTGCCAGCAGTTTAATGCGACTAGCGGATTACGAGCAGTACTTC.